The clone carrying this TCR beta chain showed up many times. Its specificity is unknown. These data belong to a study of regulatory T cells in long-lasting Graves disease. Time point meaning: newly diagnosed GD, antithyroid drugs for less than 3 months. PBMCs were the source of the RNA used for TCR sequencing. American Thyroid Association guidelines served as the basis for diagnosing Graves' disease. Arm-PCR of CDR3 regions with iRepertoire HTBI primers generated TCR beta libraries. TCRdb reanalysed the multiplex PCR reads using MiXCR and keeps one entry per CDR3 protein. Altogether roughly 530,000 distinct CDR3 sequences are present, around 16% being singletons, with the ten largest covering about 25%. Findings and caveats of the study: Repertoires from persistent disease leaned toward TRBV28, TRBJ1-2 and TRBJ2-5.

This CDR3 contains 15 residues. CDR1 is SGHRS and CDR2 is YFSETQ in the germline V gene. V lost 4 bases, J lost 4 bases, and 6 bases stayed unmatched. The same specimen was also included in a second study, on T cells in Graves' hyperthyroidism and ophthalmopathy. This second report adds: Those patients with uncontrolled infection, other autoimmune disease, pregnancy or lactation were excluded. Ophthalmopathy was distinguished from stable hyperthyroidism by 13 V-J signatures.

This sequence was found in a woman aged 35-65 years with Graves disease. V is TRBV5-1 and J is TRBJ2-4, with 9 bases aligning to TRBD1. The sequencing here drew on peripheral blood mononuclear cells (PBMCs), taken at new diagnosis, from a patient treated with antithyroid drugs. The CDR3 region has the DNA TGCGCCAGCAGCCTAGGACAGGGGCAGAAAAACATTCAGTACTTC. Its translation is CASSLGQGQKNIQYF.